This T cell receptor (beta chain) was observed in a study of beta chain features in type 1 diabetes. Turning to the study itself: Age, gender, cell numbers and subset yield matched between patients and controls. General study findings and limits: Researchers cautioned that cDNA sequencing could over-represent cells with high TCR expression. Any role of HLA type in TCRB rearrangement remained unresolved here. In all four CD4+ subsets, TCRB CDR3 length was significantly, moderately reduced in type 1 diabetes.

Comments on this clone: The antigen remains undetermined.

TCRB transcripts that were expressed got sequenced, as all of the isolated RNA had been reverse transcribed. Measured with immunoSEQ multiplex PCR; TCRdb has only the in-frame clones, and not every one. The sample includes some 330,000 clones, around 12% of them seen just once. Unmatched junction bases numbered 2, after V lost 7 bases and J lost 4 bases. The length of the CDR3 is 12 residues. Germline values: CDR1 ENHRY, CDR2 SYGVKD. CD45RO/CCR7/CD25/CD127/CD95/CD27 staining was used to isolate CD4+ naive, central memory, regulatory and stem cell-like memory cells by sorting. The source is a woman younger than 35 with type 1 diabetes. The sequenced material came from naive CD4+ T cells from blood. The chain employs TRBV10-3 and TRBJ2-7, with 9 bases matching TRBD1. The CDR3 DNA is TGTGCCATCAAGGACAGGGGTTACGAGCAGTACTTC. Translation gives CAIKDRGYEQYF.